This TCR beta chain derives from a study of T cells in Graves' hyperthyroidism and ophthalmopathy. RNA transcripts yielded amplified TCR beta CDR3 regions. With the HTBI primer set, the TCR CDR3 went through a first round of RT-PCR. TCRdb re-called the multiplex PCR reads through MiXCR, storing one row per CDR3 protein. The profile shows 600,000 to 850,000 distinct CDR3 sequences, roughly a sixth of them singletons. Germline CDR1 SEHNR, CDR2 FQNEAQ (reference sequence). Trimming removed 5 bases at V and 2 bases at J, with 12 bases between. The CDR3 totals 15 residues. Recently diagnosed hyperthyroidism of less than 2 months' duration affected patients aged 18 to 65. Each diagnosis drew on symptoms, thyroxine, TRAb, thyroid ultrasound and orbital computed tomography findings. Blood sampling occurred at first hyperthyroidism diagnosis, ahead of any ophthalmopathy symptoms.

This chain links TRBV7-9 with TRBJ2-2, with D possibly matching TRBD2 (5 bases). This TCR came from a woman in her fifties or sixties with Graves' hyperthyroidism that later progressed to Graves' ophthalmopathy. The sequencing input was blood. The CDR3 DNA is TGTGCCAGCAGCACAACGCGGGTAAACACCGGGGAGCTGTTTTTT. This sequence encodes CASSTTRVNTGELFF.